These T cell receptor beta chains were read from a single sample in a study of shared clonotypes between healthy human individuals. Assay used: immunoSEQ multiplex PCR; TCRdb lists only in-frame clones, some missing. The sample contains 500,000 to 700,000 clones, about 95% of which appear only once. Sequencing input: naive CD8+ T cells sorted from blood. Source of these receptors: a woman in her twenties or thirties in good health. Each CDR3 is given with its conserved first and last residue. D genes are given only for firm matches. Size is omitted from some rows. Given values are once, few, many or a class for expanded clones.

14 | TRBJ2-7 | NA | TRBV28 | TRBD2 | CASRWTSGSYEQYF | TGTGCCAGCAGGTGGACTAGCGGGTCCTACGAGCAGTACTTC
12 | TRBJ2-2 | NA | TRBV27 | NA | CASRKASGELFF | TGTGCCAGCAGAAAGGCTTCTGGGGAGCTGTTTTTT
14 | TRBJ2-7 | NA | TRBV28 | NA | CASSLVWGAYEQYF | TGTGCCAGCAGTTTAGTTTGGGGGGCCTACGAGCAGTACTTC
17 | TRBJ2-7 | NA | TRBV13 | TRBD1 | CASSFSQDRSLSYEQYF | TGTGCCAGCAGCTTCTCTCAGGACAGGAGCCTCTCCTACGAGCAGTACTTC
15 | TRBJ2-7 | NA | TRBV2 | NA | CASSEGRGLSYEQYF | TGTGCCAGCAGTGAAGGGCGGGGGCTCTCCTACGAGCAGTACTTC
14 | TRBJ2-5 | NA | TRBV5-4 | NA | CASSLDGVQETQYF | TGTGCCAGCAGCTTGGATGGGGTTCAAGAGACCCAGTACTTC
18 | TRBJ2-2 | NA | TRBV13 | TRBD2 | CASRGWTSGNTNTGELFF | TGTGCCAGCAGGGGTTGGACTAGCGGGAATACGAACACCGGGGAGCTGTTTTTT
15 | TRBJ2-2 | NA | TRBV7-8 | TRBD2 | CASSRTSDNTGELFF | TGTGCCAGCAGCCGGACTAGCGACAACACCGGGGAGCTGTTTTTT
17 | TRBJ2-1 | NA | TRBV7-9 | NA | CASSFSRTKLLYNEQFF | TGTGCCAGCAGCTTCTCTAGGACTAAACTCCTGTACAATGAGCAGTTCTTC
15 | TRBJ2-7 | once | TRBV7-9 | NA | CASSHGVGRLYEQYF | TGTGCCAGCAGTCATGGTGTCGGGAGACTCTACGAGCAGTACTTC
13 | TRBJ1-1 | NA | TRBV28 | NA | CASSFSGNTEAFF | TGTGCCAGCAGTTTTTCAGGGAACACTGAAGCTTTCTTT
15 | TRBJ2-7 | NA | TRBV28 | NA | CASNLSRWGSYEQYF | TGTGCCAGCAACCTCTCTAGATGGGGATCCTACGAGCAGTACTTC
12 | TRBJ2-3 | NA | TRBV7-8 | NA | CASSLAPDTQYF | TGTGCCAGCAGCTTAGCCCCAGATACGCAGTATTTT
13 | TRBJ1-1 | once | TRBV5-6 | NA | CASSDTGNTEAFF | TGTGCCAGCAGCGATACAGGGAACACTGAAGCTTTCTTT
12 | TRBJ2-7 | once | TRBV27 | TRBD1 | CASGQVSYEQYF | TGTGCCAGTGGACAGGTTTCCTACGAGCAGTACTTC
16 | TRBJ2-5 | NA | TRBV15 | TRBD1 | CATSISPTGPGETQYF | TGTGCCACCAGCATATCCCCGACAGGGCCCGGGGAGACCCAGTACTTC
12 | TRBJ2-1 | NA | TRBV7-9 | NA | CASSLDMDEQFF | TGTGCCAGCAGCCTAGATATGGATGAGCAGTTCTTC